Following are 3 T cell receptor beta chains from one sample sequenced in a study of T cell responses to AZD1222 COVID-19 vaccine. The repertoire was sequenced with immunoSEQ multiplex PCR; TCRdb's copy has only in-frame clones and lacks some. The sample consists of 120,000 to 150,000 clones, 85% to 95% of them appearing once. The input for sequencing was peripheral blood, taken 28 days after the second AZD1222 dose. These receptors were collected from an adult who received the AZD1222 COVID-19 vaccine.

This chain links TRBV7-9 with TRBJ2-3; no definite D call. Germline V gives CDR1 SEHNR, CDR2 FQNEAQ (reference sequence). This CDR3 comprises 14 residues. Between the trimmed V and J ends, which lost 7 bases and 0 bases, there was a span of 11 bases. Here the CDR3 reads CASIGQTSTDTQYF. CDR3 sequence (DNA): TGTGCCAGCATCGGTCAGACCAGCACAGATACGCAGTATTTT.

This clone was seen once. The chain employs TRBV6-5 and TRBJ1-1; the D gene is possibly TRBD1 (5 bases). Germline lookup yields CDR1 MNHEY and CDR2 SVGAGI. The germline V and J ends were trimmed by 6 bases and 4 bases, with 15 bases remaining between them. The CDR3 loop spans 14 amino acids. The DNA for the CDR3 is TGTGCCAGCAGATATCAGGGTGATAGCACTGAAGCTTTCTTT. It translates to CASRYQGDSTEAFF.

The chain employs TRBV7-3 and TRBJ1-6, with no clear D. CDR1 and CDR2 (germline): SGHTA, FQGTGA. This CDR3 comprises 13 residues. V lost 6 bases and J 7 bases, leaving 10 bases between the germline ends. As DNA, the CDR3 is TGTGCCAGCAGGTCTCTCCCAAATTCACCCCTCCACTTT. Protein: CASRSLPNSPLHF.